This T cell receptor beta chain was sequenced for a study of blood T cell repertoires in COVID-19. Study-wide context: The United States, Italy and Spain provided the acute and convalescent COVID-19 samples. PBMCs, B-cell-depleted T cells, or T cells were the source of the cDNA or gDNA that made up the material.

Study processing details: The authors estimated nucleated cell counts from reference gene primer amplification. Clones were read by immunoSEQ multiplex PCR, and TCRdb kept only the in-frame ones, dropping some. V and J calls and clone size are as listed in that table; D and trimming were resolved from the DNA. The sample has approximately 300,000 clones, approximately 90% seen once; the top ten hold 3.7%. This CDR3 spans 16 amino acids. Trimming removed 2 bases at V and 2 bases at J, with 15 bases between. Germline CDR1 SEHNR, CDR2 FQNEAQ (reference sequence). This sequence joins TRBV7-9 and TRBJ2-5, with a possible D match to TRBD2 (7 bases). The TCR originated in a woman aged 35 to 49 with acute or convalescent COVID-19. Sequencing was carried out using peripheral blood. The CDR3 spells CASSLFGGLGQETQYF. The CDR3 nucleotides read TGTGCCAGCAGCTTATTCGGGGGGCTTGGGCAAGAGACCCAGTACTTC.